A single T cell receptor beta chain is shown here with its context. What it binds is not known. This entry belongs to a study of Ad26.COV2.S vaccination and SARS-CoV-2 variants. General observations from the study: Individuals receiving vaccine had higher spike-specific TCR breadth than placebo recipients did.

Produced via immunoSEQ multiplex PCR; TCRdb's table is partial and in-frame only. This table has more than 300,000 clones, roughly 86% appearing once. Described treatment: 15 to 20 received Ad26.COV2.S at low or high dose, single or two shots; roughly 5 received placebo; per-sample allocation not given. Specimens were obtained on day 63 following the first vaccine or placebo injection. CDR1 is LNHNV, CDR2 YYDKDF, per germline (reference sequence). With 5 bases clipped from V and 3 bases from J, the junction kept 10 bases outside the gene matches. This CDR3 is built from 16 residues. The specimen comprised peripheral blood, sampled in a trial of Ad26.COV2.S vaccine versus placebo. V gene TRBV15 combines with J gene TRBJ1-1; TRBD1 matches 9 bases. The sequence derives from a person between 18 and 65 years old who received the Ad26.COV2.S COVID-19 vaccine or a placebo. The CDR3 region has the DNA TGTGCCACCAGCGATTACAGGGGGCGGATGGACACTGAAGCTTTCTTT. Its translation is CATSDYRGRMDTEAFF.